This paragraph covers one T cell receptor (beta chain) sequence. These data are taken from a study of blood T cell repertoires in COVID-19. Overall study: T cells, B-cell-depleted T cells, or PBMCs provided the cDNA or gDNA that served as material.

The assay was immunoSEQ multiplex PCR, and TCRdb's table has in-frame clones only and misses some. The sample carries about 310,000 clones, approximately 89% recorded once. From germline, CDR1 is MNHEY and CDR2 SMNVEV (reference sequence). This CDR3 is 16 amino acids long. Trimming removed 5 bases at V and 4 bases at J, with 21 bases between. This clonotype was sampled from a woman aged 40 to 50 who had recovered from COVID-19. Sequenced sample: PBMCs or T cells enriched from blood (not recorded which). The V gene is TRBV27, the J gene TRBJ2-7; tentative D call: TRBD2 (6 bases). CDR3 sequence reads: CASSLLPPGAGYEQYF. The CDR3 nucleotides read TGTGCCAGCAGTCTACTTCCCCCGGGAGCCGGATACGAGCAGTACTTC.